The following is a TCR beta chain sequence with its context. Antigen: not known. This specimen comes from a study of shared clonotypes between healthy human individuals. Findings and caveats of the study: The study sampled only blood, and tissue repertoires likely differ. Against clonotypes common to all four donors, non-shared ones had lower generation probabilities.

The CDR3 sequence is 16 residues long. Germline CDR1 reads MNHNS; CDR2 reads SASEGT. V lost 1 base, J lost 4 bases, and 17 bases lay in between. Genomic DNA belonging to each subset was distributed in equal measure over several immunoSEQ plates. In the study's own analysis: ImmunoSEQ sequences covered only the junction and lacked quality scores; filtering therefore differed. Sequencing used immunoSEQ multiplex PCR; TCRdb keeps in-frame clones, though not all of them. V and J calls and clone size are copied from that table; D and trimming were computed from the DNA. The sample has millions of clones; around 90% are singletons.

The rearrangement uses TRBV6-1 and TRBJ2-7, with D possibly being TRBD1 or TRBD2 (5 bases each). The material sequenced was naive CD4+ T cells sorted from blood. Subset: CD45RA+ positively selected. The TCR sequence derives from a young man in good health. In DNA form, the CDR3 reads TGTGCCAGCAGTGAAGTCGCCGGGGCCGCAACATACGAGCAGTACTTC. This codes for CASSEVAGAATYEQYF.